A selection of T cell receptor beta chains follows, all from one sample in a study of blood T cell repertoires in COVID-19. Measured with immunoSEQ multiplex PCR; TCRdb has only the in-frame clones, and not every one. This sample carries roughly 300,000 clones, over 75% of them seen once, and the ten largest clones take 0.9% to 1.2%. Sample: PBMCs or T cells enriched from blood (not recorded which). Every receptor here comes from a woman in her 30s who had recovered from COVID-19. CDR3s include the opening cysteine and the closing phenylalanine or tryptophan. The D gene is left open where the match is weak. Expanded clones get a size class; other rows say once, few or many, or leave the size out.

>.|TRBJ1-4|TRBV9|.
TGTGCCAGCAGCGTAGTAATTCAGCGGACTAATGAAAAACTGTTTTTT
CASSVVIQRTNEKLFF
>.|TRBJ2-2|TRBV2|.
TGTGCCACCCGACGGGCGGGGAACACCGGGGAGCTGTTTTTT
CATRRAGNTGELFF
>.|TRBJ1-1|TRBV29-1|TRBD1
TGCAGCGCCGACGGACAGGGAGGCACTGAAGCTTTCTTT
CSADGQGGTEAFF
>.|TRBJ1-2|TRBV2|TRBD1
TGTGCCAGCAGTTCGCCCTTGGACAGGGGGTTGGATGGCTACACCTTC
CASSSPLDRGLDGYTF
>.|TRBJ1-5|TRBV19|.
TGTGCCAGTAAAAAGGAGGCAAATCAGCCCCAGCATTTT
CASKKEANQPQHF
>few|TRBJ1-2|TRBV6-6|.
TGTGCCAGCAGTTATTACGGTAACTATGGCTACACCTTC
CASSYYGNYGYTF
>.|TRBJ1-1|TRBV30|.
TGTGCCTGGAGGGGGTCAGGACAGAGCACTGAAGCTTTCTTT
CAWRGSGQSTEAFF
>.|TRBJ1-2|TRBV28|.
TGTGCCAGCTCCACGGGAGGGACCGAAAGGGGCTACACCTTC
CASSTGGTERGYTF
>.|TRBJ2-7|TRBV6-1|TRBD1
TGTGCCAGCAGTGCAAATCCAGGGGGCGTGTTAGACGAGCAGTACTTC
CASSANPGGVLDEQYF
>.|TRBJ1-4|TRBV4-3|.
TGCGCCAGCAGCCAAGATCGTCAGGCAGGAATCCTGGGTACTAATGAAAAACTGTTTTTT
CASSQDRQAGILGTNEKLFF
>.|TRBJ2-7|TRBV10-3|.
TGTGCCATCAGTGAAAGGGGGGGCGGAAACTCCTACGAGCAGTACTTC
CAISERGGGNSYEQYF
>.|TRBJ1-5|TRBV19|.
TGTGCCAGTAGTATAGAGAGCAGGGATAGCAATCAGCCCCAGCATTTT
CASSIESRDSNQPQHF
>.|TRBJ2-3|TRBV11-2|.
TGTGCCAGCAGCCCGCTCGCGGGCACAGATACGCAGTATTTT
CASSPLAGTDTQYF
>.|TRBJ2-3|TRBV5-4|.
TGTGCCAGCAGCTCCAGACAGGCCACAGATACGCAGTATTTT
CASSSRQATDTQYF
>.|TRBJ1-1|TRBV19|.
TGTGCCAGTAGTCCCCGGGAGGGGTTTCGGGCTGAAGCTTTCTTT
CASSPREGFRAEAFF
>.|TRBJ1-6|TRBV30|TRBD1
TGTGCCTGGAGTGTCGGGGACAGTAATTCACCCCTCCACTTT
CAWSVGDSNSPLHF
>few|TRBJ2-7|TRBV29-1|.
TGCAGCGCCAGTGATCCAACACGGAGCTCCTACGAGCAGTACTTC
CSASDPTRSSYEQYF
>.|TRBJ2-5|TRBV5-4|TRBD1
TGTGCCAGCAGATCGGGGGGGCCGGCGGGACAGGGGGCGGAGGAGACCCAGTACTTC
CASRSGGPAGQGAEETQYF
>.|TRBJ2-5|TRBV7-2|TRBD2
TGTGCCAGCAGCTTACTACGTACTAGCGGACAGTACCAAGAGACCCAGTACTTC
CASSLLRTSGQYQETQYF
>.|TRBJ1-2|TRBV27|.
TGTGCCAGCAGTTTAGCCGGGCAGGGCAACTATGGCTACACCTTC
CASSLAGQGNYGYTF
>once|TRBJ1-4|TRBV19|TRBD1
TGTGCCAGTACCATGAGGGGGCGCGAAAAACTGTTTTTT
CASTMRGREKLFF
>few|TRBJ2-7|TRBV27|TRBD1
TGTGCCAGCAGGGCCGGGACAGGGGTACTCGAGCAGTACTTC
CASRAGTGVLEQYF
>.|TRBJ2-7|TRBV20-1|.
TGCAGTGCTAGTATCCCAGGGTCCTACGAGCAGTACTTC
CSASIPGSYEQYF
>.|TRBJ2-3|TRBV7-8|.
TGTGCCAGCAGCGCCCGGGGGGCCCGCACAGATACGCAGTATTTT
CASSARGARTDTQYF
>.|TRBJ1-2|TRBV18|.
TGTGCCAGCTCACCAGACCGCGCCGGGGAGTGGGGCTACACCTTC
CASSPDRAGEWGYTF
>.|TRBJ2-1|TRBV5-1|TRBD1
TGCGCCAGCAGCTCCTCCGGGACAGTGGGATACAATGAGCAGTTCTTC
CASSSSGTVGYNEQFF
>.|TRBJ2-7|TRBV5-4|.
TGTGCCAGCAGCGTTGGGACTGACTACGAGCAGTACTTC
CASSVGTDYEQYF
>.|TRBJ1-3|TRBV13|.
TGTGCCAGCAGTTACGCCCGGGTAGACACCATATATTTT
CASSYARVDTIYF
>.|TRBJ1-2|TRBV2|.
TGTGCCAGCGCTCGGGGGGGTAGAGATGGCTACACCTTC
CASARGGRDGYTF
>.|TRBJ2-1|TRBV5-1|TRBD2
TGCGCCAGCAGTAGGACTAGCGGGGGGCCTAGCTCCTACAATGAGCAGTTCTTC
CASSRTSGGPSSYNEQFF
>.|TRBJ1-6|TRBV6-1|.
TGTGCCAGCAGTGACAGTGGAACAGGGCCGTATAATTCACCCCTCCACTTT
CASSDSGTGPYNSPLHF